These 14 T cell receptor beta chains originate from one sample sequenced in a study of vaccination and CD4 T cells after COVID-19 (dated by TCRdb to between 2021 and 2022). What this sample's treatment or condition label stands for: approximately nine-day PBMC culture with coronavirus spike peptide pools or control peptides (ViraFEST assay). These receptors' antigens are unknown. The library was made by PCR. The sequencer was an Illumina iSeq 100. TCR sequencing of DNA from cultured CD4+ T cells used the Oncomine TCR Beta short-read assay at the Johns Hopkins FTIC core. In-frame beta chains were kept once TCRdb had trimmed the public reads at Q25 with fastp and called clones with MiXCR. Merged by CDR3 protein, the rows form single entries marked with the most common genes and DNA. This sample gives 15,000 or so distinct CDR3 sequences in total; less than 45% of them show up just once. The ten biggest clones cover approximately 23% of the sample.

The specimen comprised CD4+ T cells from blood, cultured in vitro, sampled before SARS-CoV-2 vaccination. These receptors were taken from a human donor who received a COVID-19 vaccine.

The table lists this clonotype with a few counts. This rearrangement joins TRBV20-1 to TRBJ1-1; D gene ambiguous. CDR3 length: 13 residues. V was shortened by 2 bases and J by 0 bases, with 7 bases between the two germline ends. Germline CDR1 reads DFQATT; CDR2 reads SNEGSKA (reference sequence). CDR3 DNA: TGCAGTGCTAGAAACGGCCTGAACACTGAAGCTTTCTTT. Translated: CSARNGLNTEAFF.

The chain combines TRBV5-4 with TRBJ2-5; TRBD2 matches at 9 bases. CDR1 and CDR2 (germline): SGHNT, YYREEE (reference sequence). V shed 1 base and J 5 bases; nucleotides not matched to a gene: 6. CDR3 length: 15 amino acids. CDR3 loop: CASSLYQTSGETQYF. CDR3 DNA: TGTGCCAGCAGCTTGTACCAGACTAGCGGTGAGACCCAGTACTTC.

DNA for the CDR3: TGCAGTGCTAGAAAAGCCAGCGGGGGGGCCTCCTACGAGCAGTACTTC. It codes for CSARKASGGASYEQYF. The V gene is TRBV20-1, the J gene TRBJ2-7; TRBD2 agrees at 10 bases. CDR3 size: 16 residues. In germline, CDR1 is DFQATT, CDR2 SNEGSKA (reference sequence). V shed 2 bases and J 0 bases; nucleotides not matched to a gene: 7.

The genes are TRBV30 and TRBJ1-2; D remains ambiguous. Germline V lookup: CDR1 GTSNPN, CDR2 SVGIG (reference sequence). Trimming cost V 3 bases and J 5 bases, with 13 bases left between them. This CDR3 contains 13 residues. The CDR3 loop is CAWSLSPPYGYTF. CDR3 DNA sequence: TGTGCCTGGAGCCTTTCCCCACCGTATGGCTACACCTTC.

This clonotype is a singleton in its sample. V and J are TRBV2 and TRBJ2-7; 9 bases are shared with TRBD1. The CDR3 is 17 amino acids. Germline CDR1 reads SNHLY; CDR2 reads FYNNEI. The J segment lost 1 base and the V segment lost 11 bases, leaving 18 bases of the junction unmatched. CDR3 loop: CACPRGQGESRSYEQYF. In DNA form, the CDR3 reads TGTGCCTGCCCTAGGGGACAGGGAGAAAGTAGGTCCTACGAGCAGTACTTC.

The chain couples TRBV12-3 or TRBV12-4 to TRBJ1-6, with D hard to call. Trimming stripped 0 bases from V and 7 bases from J, with 10 bases between. This CDR3 has 15 residues. The DNA of the CDR3 is TGTGCCAGCAGTTTAGCACGGCGGGGAAATTCACCCCTCCACTTT. Protein product: CASSLARRGNSPLHF.

This chain joins TRBV5-4 and TRBJ2-1, with 9 bases fitting TRBD2. The CDR3 spans 17 residues. Germline CDR1 is SGHNT and CDR2 is YYREEE (reference sequence). J gave up 0 bases and V 4 bases, and 8 bases lay outside the gene matches. CDR3 protein: CASSPGSGGSSYNEQFF. The CDR3 region has the DNA TGTGCCAGCAGCCCAGGAAGCGGGGGGAGCTCCTACAATGAGCAGTTCTTC.

This clonotype was seen a few times. The J gene is TRBJ2-7, the V gene TRBV2; D ambiguous. The germline CDR1 and CDR2 sequences are SNHLY and FYNNEI. V was cut by 5 bases and J by 0 bases, with 11 bases left in between. The CDR3 contains 14 residues. The CDR3 bases are TGTGCCAGCAGTTTATACATCAACTCCTACGAGCAGTACTTC. Residues: CASSLYINSYEQYF.

This clonotype was picked up one time. This rearrangement joins TRBV5-1 to TRBJ1-2; D is undetermined. The CDR3 runs 15 residues. V lost 4 bases and J 2 bases, leaving 15 bases between the germline ends. In germline, CDR1 is SGHRS, CDR2 YFSETQ. The CDR3 reads CASSDMTTLNYGYTF. The CDR3 DNA reads TGCGCCAGCAGCGATATGACGACTCTAAACTATGGCTACACCTTC.

CDR3 protein: CASSHRGRGTEAFF. The DNA for the CDR3 is TGTGCCAGCAGCCACAGGGGGCGGGGCACTGAAGCTTTCTTT. V usage is TRBV6-1 and J usage is TRBJ1-1; 9 bases are a match to TRBD1. The germline V gene encodes CDR1 MNHNS and CDR2 SASEGT. J was trimmed by 4 bases and V by 6 bases; bases with no gene match: 6. The CDR3 consists of 14 residues.

The V call is TRBV7-2, the J call TRBJ1-2; 7 bases map to TRBD1. Germline V CDR1 and CDR2: SGHTA, FQGNSA. J gave up 6 bases and V 1 base, and 8 bases lay outside the gene matches. The CDR3 length is 15 residues. The CDR3 protein is CASSLGGQGDDGYTF. CDR3 nucleotide sequence: TGTGCCAGCAGCTTAGGAGGCCAGGGGGACGATGGCTACACCTTC.

This clonotype was picked up a small number of times. The CDR3 region is CASSLLTSGGAGELFF. In DNA form, the CDR3 reads TGTGCCAGCAGTCTACTGACTAGCGGGGGGGCCGGGGAGCTGTTTTTT. The genes are TRBV2 and TRBJ2-2; 14 bases are a match to TRBD2. V lost 5 bases and J lost 6; bases outside the gene matches: 5. Germline-derived CDR1 and CDR2 are SNHLY and FYNNEI. This CDR3 has 16 amino acids.

The chain carries TRBV7-8 and TRBJ2-2; TRBD1 or TRBD2 may be the D gene (5 bases each). This CDR3 contains 14 residues. The V and J ends lost 6 bases and 7 bases respectively, with 15 bases between them. Looked up from germline, CDR1 is SGHVS and CDR2 is FQNEAQ. The CDR3 coding sequence is TGTGCCAGCAGACCGCGAGGGGCGGGCGGGGAGCTGTTTTTT. Amino acids: CASRPRGAGGELFF. Together with reference TRBV7-8 and TRBJ2-2, the CDR3 gives the full variable domain: GAGVSQSPRYKVAKRGQDVALRCDPISGHVSLFWYQQALGQGPEFLTYFQNEAQLDKSGLPSDRFFAERPEGSVSTLKIQRTQQEDSAVYLCASRPRGAGGELFFGEGSRLTVL.

The chain uses TRBV12-3 or TRBV12-4 and TRBJ1-5, with D perhaps TRBD1 (5 bases). The CDR3 loop spans 15 amino acids. Trimming left V 3 bases short and J 2 bases short, with 11 bases between. The CDR3 sequence is CASSLSGTGNQPQHF. The CDR3 DNA follows: TGTGCCAGCAGTTTGAGTGGGACGGGCAATCAGCCCCAGCATTTT.